These 21 T cell receptor beta chains were all obtained from the same sample, sequenced in a study of T cells in Graves' hyperthyroidism and ophthalmopathy. From RNA transcripts, TCR beta CDR3 regions were amplified. HTBI primers were the set used in a first-round RT-PCR of the TCR CDR3. MiXCR, applied by TCRdb to the multiplex PCR reads, yields one record per CDR3 protein. The table shows 600,000 to 650,000 distinct CDR3 sequences, with about a sixth occurring only once. The sequenced sample was blood. The receptors were gathered from a woman in her twenties or thirties with Graves' hyperthyroidism.

J is TRBJ2-2 and V is TRBV20-1; 11 bases map to TRBD2. V shed 1 base, J shed 6 bases, and the junction held 4 bases outside the gene matches. The length of the CDR3 is 15 residues. Germline V gene data show CDR1 as DFQATT and CDR2 as SNEGSKA (reference sequence). The CDR3 coding sequence is TGCAGTGCTAGAGCGCCGGGACTAGCGGCCGGGGAGCTGTTTTTT. As protein: CSARAPGLAAGELFF.

This clonotype was seen at least ten times. The rearrangement uses TRBV12-3 or TRBV12-4 and TRBJ2-3, with no clear D. CDR3 length equals 12 residues. V was pared by 2 bases and J by 5 bases, with 5 bases between. For the CDR3, the DNA is TGTGCCAGCAGTTTAATAGAAGATACGCAGTATTTT. Residues: CASSLIEDTQYF.

This clonotype occurred many times. V gene TRBV5-6 combines with J gene TRBJ2-7; D gene ambiguous. The germline V and J ends were trimmed by 0 bases and 3 bases, with 10 bases remaining between them. Looked up from germline, CDR1 is SGHDT and CDR2 is YYEEEE. This CDR3 contains 14 residues. The CDR3 DNA follows: TGTGCCAGCAGCTTGGATGGATTTAGCTACGAGCAGTACTTC. It yields the protein CASSLDGFSYEQYF.

This clonotype has at least ten counts. This sequence joins TRBV7-8 and TRBJ2-7; tentative D call: TRBD2 (6 bases). Germline V gene data show CDR1 as SGHVS and CDR2 as FQNEAQ. This CDR3 has 15 amino acids. The V gene lost 2 bases and the J gene lost 0 bases, with 11 bases spanning the gap. CDR3 nucleotides: TGTGCCAGCAGCTTAAAGGGAGGAAACTCCTACGAGCAGTACTTC. It yields the protein CASSLKGGNSYEQYF.

The V call is TRBV19, the J call TRBJ2-1; D gene unclear. The CDR3 length is 15 residues. Germline V lookup: CDR1 LNHDA, CDR2 SQIVND (reference sequence). V was pared by 6 bases and J by 6 bases, with 18 bases between. This CDR3 reads CASSHEGARGNEQFF. For the CDR3, the DNA is TGTGCCAGTAGCCACGAAGGAGCCCGTGGCAATGAGCAGTTCTTC.

This clonotype was counted only a few times. This chain uses TRBV4-1 with TRBJ1-2; TRBD1 matches at 11 bases. This CDR3 contains 15 residues. V dropped 1 base and J dropped 7; count of bases not matched to a gene: 5. Germline CDR1 is MGHRA and CDR2 is YSYEKL. This chain's CDR3 is CASSQVQDRGLGYTF. Here the CDR3 DNA reads TGCGCCAGCAGCCAAGTCCAGGACAGGGGGCTTGGCTACACCTTC.

The CDR3 sequence is CASSLRAGGDTQYF. Here the CDR3 DNA reads TGCGCCAGCAGCTTGCGGGCGGGAGGAGATACGCAGTATTTT. The gene calls are TRBV5-1 and TRBJ2-3; 8 positions agree with TRBD2. Germline lookup yields CDR1 SGHRS and CDR2 YFSETQ. The ends lost 1 base at V and 5 bases at J; junction bases unmatched: 3. The CDR3 totals 14 residues.

This clonotype was recorded at least ten times. This chain links TRBV7-9 with TRBJ2-7; 10 bases align to TRBD1. V gave up 5 bases and J gave up 2 bases; unmatched junction bases: 12. The V gene's germline CDR1 is SEHNR and CDR2 FQNEAQ (reference sequence). The CDR3 runs to 17 residues. The CDR3 sequence is CASSPYDRGPMAYEQYF. The CDR3 nucleotides are TGTGCCAGCAGCCCCTATGACAGGGGGCCGATGGCCTACGAGCAGTACTTC.

This clonotype came up many times. CDR3 in DNA: TGTGCCTGGAGTACGGGACAGGGGCGGTTGGCTGAAGCTTTCTTT. Translation: CAWSTGQGRLAEAFF. The V gene is TRBV30, the J gene TRBJ1-1, with 10 bases lining up with TRBD1. The CDR3 is made up of 15 amino acids. V trimming: 2 bases; J trimming: 6 bases; junction bases outside the gene matches: 9. Per germline, CDR1 GTSNPN and CDR2 SVGIG (reference sequence).

Only one count was recorded for this clonotype. V and J are TRBV20-1 and TRBJ2-1; 11 bases line up with TRBD2. The CDR3 length is 15 residues. V lost 5 bases to trimming and J lost 10 bases; unmatched junction nucleotides: 13. Germline V gene sequence: CDR1 DFQATT, CDR2 SNEGSKA (reference sequence). The DNA for the CDR3 is TGCAGTGCTCAGACTAGCGGGAACCTACCCGTCGAGCAGTTCTTC. Translated: CSAQTSGNLPVEQFF.

The rearrangement uses TRBV19 and TRBJ2-7, with D hard to call. There are 12 residues in the CDR3. V was pared by 6 bases and J by 4 bases, with 10 bases between. The germline gives CDR1 LNHDA, CDR2 SQIVND (reference sequence). Written as DNA, the CDR3 is TGTGCCAGTAGCCCCAGCCAGTACGAGCAGTACTTC. Translation gives CASSPSQYEQYF.

The CDR3 sequence is CASSFFVYTGELFF. The CDR3 DNA reads as TGTGCCAGCAGCTTTTTCGTTTACACCGGGGAGCTGTTTTTT. This chain links TRBV7-9 with TRBJ2-2; D gene ambiguous. Trimming cost V 3 bases and J 3 bases, with 8 bases left between them. Germline CDR1 and CDR2: SEHNR and FQNEAQ (reference sequence). The CDR3 length is 14 residues.

Many counts were recorded for this clonotype. The rearrangement links TRBV5-1 to TRBJ2-3, with D unresolved. V was pared by 4 bases and J by 2 bases, with 11 bases between. This CDR3 has 14 amino acids. The germline gives CDR1 SGHRS, CDR2 YFSETQ. CDR3 amino acids: CASSPFGVTDTQYF. CDR3 sequence (DNA): TGCGCCAGCAGCCCGTTTGGGGTCACAGATACGCAGTATTTT. Complete variable domain (other parts from reference TRBV5-1 and TRBJ2-3): KAGVTQTPRYLIKTRGQQVTLSCSPISGHRSVSWYQQTPGQGLQFLFEYFSETQRNKGNFPGRFSGRQFSNSRSEMNVSTLELGDSALYLCASSPFGVTDTQYFGPGTRLTVL.

The genes are TRBV19 and TRBJ2-5, with D possibly being TRBD2 (6 bases). The CDR3 has 14 amino acids. V was pared by 6 bases and J by 5 bases, with 16 bases between. Germline-derived CDR1 and CDR2 are LNHDA and SQIVND (reference sequence). In DNA, the CDR3 is TGTGCCAGTAGCGGACGGGAGAAGAGGGAGACCCAGTACTTC. As protein: CASSGREKRETQYF.

This chain uses TRBV20-1 with TRBJ2-7; perhaps TRBD1 as D (6 bases). The CDR3 has 14 residues. Germline values: CDR1 DFQATT, CDR2 SNEGSKA (reference sequence). The CDR3 is CSAYNRVMPYEQYF. The CDR3 DNA reads TGCAGCGCTTACAACAGGGTAATGCCCTACGAGCAGTACTTC.

This rearrangement joins TRBV6-4 to TRBJ2-2; 7 nucleotides agree with TRBD1. The CDR3 contains 15 residues. Germline V gene data show CDR1 as MRHNA and CDR2 as SNTAGT. Trimming cost V 6 bases and J 1 base; bases outside gene matches: 5. CDR3 coding DNA: TGTGCCAGCAGCTACACAGGGGTGAACACCGGGGAGCTGTTTTTT. Translating it yields CASSYTGVNTGELFF.

This clonotype was observed at least ten times. This chain connects TRBV20-1 to TRBJ2-1, with 11 bases that match TRBD1. CDR3 length equals 16 residues. V lost 0 bases to trimming and J lost 9 bases; unmatched junction nucleotides: 10. Germline CDR1 reads DFQATT; CDR2 reads SNEGSKA (reference sequence). The CDR3 nucleotides read TGCAGTGCTAGAGACCGCTCCTCCGGGACAGGGGGTGAGCAGTTCTTC. This codes for CSARDRSSGTGGEQFF.

The rearrangement joins TRBV5-4 to TRBJ2-2; D call uncertain. CDR1 and CDR2 from the germline V gene are SGHNT and YYREEE (reference sequence). The CDR3 runs 15 residues. V was trimmed by 5 bases and J by 0 bases, leaving 11 bases between them. The CDR3: CASSKGGANTGELFF. In nucleotides, the CDR3 is TGTGCCAGCAGTAAAGGCGGTGCGAACACCGGGGAGCTGTTTTTT.

This clonotype was recorded a few times. It is likely a read error, because the conserved phenylalanine at the end of the CDR3 is missing. The CDR3 is CASLDTRNAYEQYL. The CDR3, as DNA: TGTGCCAGCTTGGACACCCGAAACGCCTACGAGCAGTACCTC. The rearrangement links TRBV2 to TRBJ2-7; a weak D match, TRBD1 (5 bases). Germline CDR1 SNHLY, CDR2 FYNNEI. Trimming took 8 bases from V and 2 from J, leaving 16 bases between them. The CDR3 is made up of 14 amino acids.

This clonotype was counted only a few times. V usage is TRBV3-1 and J usage is TRBJ1-2; D is perhaps TRBD1 (6 bases). Germline V lookup: CDR1 LGHDT, CDR2 YNNKEL (reference sequence). Trimming shortened V by 3 bases and J by 0 bases, and 14 bases separated the two germline ends. This CDR3 has 16 residues. For the CDR3, the DNA is TGTGCCAGCAGCCAGCGGGCCTCAGGGGCTAACTATGGCTACACCTTC. It specifies CASSQRASGANYGYTF.

This clonotype came up a few times. A read error may explain this, as a much larger clone is one base away. The chain has TRBV7-3 and TRBJ2-3; 8 nucleotides align to TRBD1. The CDR3 loop spans 15 amino acids. With V trimmed by 5 bases and J by 3 bases, 7 bases remained unmatched. The germline V gene encodes CDR1 SGHTA and CDR2 FQGTGA. CDR3 sequence reads: CASSLDRGGTDTQYF. DNA of the CDR3: TGTGCCAGCAGCCTTGACAGGGGTGGAACAGATACGCAGTATTTT.